This TCR beta chain was profiled in a study of TIL therapy for anti-PD-1-resistant metastatic lung cancer. At the level of the study: Median patient age was about 50, ranging roughly 35-75 years.

CDR1 and CDR2 (germline): MNHEY, SVGAGI. The ends lost 6 bases at V and 5 bases at J; junction bases unmatched: 3. This CDR3 has 14 amino acids. This was the immunoSEQ v3 assay. This table comes from immunoSEQ multiplex PCR, and its TCRdb copy is limited to in-frame clones, with some not included. The sample consists of tens of thousands of clones, just over 70% of them appearing once. Time point described: pre-treatment sample, taken before nivolumab and TIL therapy. Tumor tissue came from excised metastases, mostly pleural nodules or supraclavicular lymph nodes. Patients were adults with stage 4 NSCLC.

This TCR came from a person aged 25 to 80 with non-small cell lung cancer. The V and J genes are TRBV6-5 and TRBJ1-6, with 8 bases that match TRBD1. The material was tumor tissue, obtained at baseline. CDR3 region: CASRTGVDNSPLHF. In nucleotides, the CDR3 is TGTGCCAGCAGGACAGGGGTAGATAATTCACCCCTCCACTTT.